One and the same sample provided the 7 T cell receptor beta chains below, sequenced in a study of T cells expressing NK-cell markers (TCRdb year 2020). The library was generated by 5' RACE. TCRdb shows the sequencer as Illumina HiSeq 2000. After TCRdb reprocessed the reads, each CDR3 protein sequence was kept as one row, without DNA. The sample's clone listing holds approximately 440,000 distinct CDR3 sequences. The top ten clones comprise 1.4% to 1.5% of the sample. The specimen sequenced was blood T cells: a sorted CD56 or NKG2C T cell subset, CD4+ or CD8+ T cells, or bulk PBMC T cells (not recorded which). The receptors originated from a woman between 45 and 60 years old in good health. Donor details come from another sample of the same person, matched by shared clones.

This chain's CDR3 is CASSLLQGTRIFFF. The chain combines TRBV5-5 with TRBJ1-1; TCRdb calls TRBD1, which cannot be checked without DNA. Germline V gene sequence: CDR1 SGHKS, CDR2 YYEKEE (reference sequence). The CDR3 totals 14 residues.

This sequence joins TRBV5-1 and TRBJ2-3; TCRdb names TRBD1, which stays unverified in the absence of DNA. CDR3 length equals 15 residues. In germline, CDR1 is SGHRS, CDR2 YFSETQ. Here the CDR3 reads CASSSDSPSTDTQYF.

The rearrangement links TRBV3-1 to TRBJ1-1; TCRdb lists TRBD1, though no DNA is available to test this call. This CDR3 has 16 amino acids. The V gene's germline CDR1 is LGHDT and CDR2 YNNKEL (reference sequence). CDR3 in amino acids: CASSYLRQATAAEAFF.

This chain links TRBV15 with TRBJ2-7; TCRdb designates TRBD2, a call that cannot be tested without DNA. The CDR3 runs to 15 residues. Germline loops: CDR1 LNHNV, CDR2 YYDKDF (reference sequence). The CDR3 loop is CATSRVAGGSYEQYF.

The chain couples TRBV3-1 to TRBJ2-1; as DNA is missing, the TRBD2 call by TCRdb cannot be tested. Germline CDR1 reads LGHDT; CDR2 reads YNNKEL (reference sequence). The CDR3 is 17 residues long. CDR3 amino acids: CASSQEVGLAGALEQFF.

J is TRBJ2-2 and V is TRBV7-2; TCRdb's D gene call, TRBD1, goes unchecked for lack of DNA. The germline gives CDR1 SGHTA, CDR2 FQGNSA. The length of the CDR3 is 14 residues. The CDR3 here is CASSSDRGPGELFF. Drawing the rest from reference TRBV7-2 and TRBJ2-2, the complete variable domain is GAGVSQSPSNKVTEKGKDVELRCDPISGHTALYWYRQSLGQGLEFLIYFQGNSAPDKSGLPSDRFSAERTGGSVSTLTIQRTQQEDSAVYLCASSSDRGPGELFFGEGSRLTVL.

This chain uses TRBV9 with TRBJ1-1. CDR1 is SGDLS, CDR2 YYNGEE, per germline. The CDR3 is 14 residues long. The CDR3 spells CASSVVVRTAEAFF.